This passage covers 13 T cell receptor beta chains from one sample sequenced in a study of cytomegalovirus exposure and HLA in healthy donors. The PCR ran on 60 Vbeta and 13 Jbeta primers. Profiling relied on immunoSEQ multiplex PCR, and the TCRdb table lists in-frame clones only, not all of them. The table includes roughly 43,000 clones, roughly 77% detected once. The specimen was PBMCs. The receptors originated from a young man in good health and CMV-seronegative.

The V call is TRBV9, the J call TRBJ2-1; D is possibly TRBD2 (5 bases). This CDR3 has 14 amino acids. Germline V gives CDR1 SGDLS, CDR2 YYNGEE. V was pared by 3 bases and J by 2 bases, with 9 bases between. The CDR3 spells CASSADSAYNEQFF. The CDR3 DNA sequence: TGTGCCAGCAGCGCGGACTCCGCCTACAATGAGCAGTTCTTC.

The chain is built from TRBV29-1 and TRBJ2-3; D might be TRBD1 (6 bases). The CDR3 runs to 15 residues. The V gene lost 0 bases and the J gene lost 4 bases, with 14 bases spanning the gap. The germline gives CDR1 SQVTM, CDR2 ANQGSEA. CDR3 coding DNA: TGCAGCGTTGAAGACGCGGCAGGGGTGGCAGATACGCAGTATTTT. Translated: CSVEDAAGVADTQYF.

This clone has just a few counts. This chain's CDR3 is CASSLGLSGELFF. CDR3 DNA: TGTGCCAGCAGCTTAGGTTTATCCGGGGAGCTGTTTTTT. The chain recombines TRBV7-6 with TRBJ2-2; D is unclear. The V end lost 1 base, the J end lost 6 bases, and 6 bases lay between the germline ends. The germline V gene encodes CDR1 SGHVS and CDR2 FNYEAQ. The length of the CDR3 is 13 residues. Drawing the rest from reference TRBV7-6 and TRBJ2-2, the complete variable domain is GAGVSQSPRYKVTKRGQDVALRCDPISGHVSLYWYRQALGQGPEFLTYFNYEAQQDKSGLPNDRFSAERPEGSISTLTIQRTEQRDSAMYRCASSLGLSGELFFGEGSRLTVL.

Here the CDR3 reads CASAGQGSYNEQFF. The DNA for the CDR3 is TGTGCCAGCGCAGGACAGGGAAGCTACAATGAGCAGTTCTTC. This sequence joins TRBV2 and TRBJ2-1, with 8 bases lining up with TRBD1. Germline V gives CDR1 SNHLY, CDR2 FYNNEI. Trimming took 8 bases from V and 3 from J; bases not matched to a gene: 6. CDR3 length equals 14 residues.

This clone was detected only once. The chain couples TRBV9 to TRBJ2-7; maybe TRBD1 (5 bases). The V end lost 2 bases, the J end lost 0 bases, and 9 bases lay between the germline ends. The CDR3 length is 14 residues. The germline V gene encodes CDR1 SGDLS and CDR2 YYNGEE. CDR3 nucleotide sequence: TGTGCCAGCAGCGTCAGGGCGGACTCCTACGAGCAGTACTTC. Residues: CASSVRADSYEQYF.

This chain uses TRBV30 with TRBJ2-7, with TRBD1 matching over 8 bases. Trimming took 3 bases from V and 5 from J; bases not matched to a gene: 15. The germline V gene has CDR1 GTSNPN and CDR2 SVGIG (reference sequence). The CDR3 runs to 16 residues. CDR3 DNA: TGTGCCTGGAGCCGAAACCGGGACAGGTTTTCTAACGAGCAGTACTTC. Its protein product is CAWSRNRDRFSNEQYF.

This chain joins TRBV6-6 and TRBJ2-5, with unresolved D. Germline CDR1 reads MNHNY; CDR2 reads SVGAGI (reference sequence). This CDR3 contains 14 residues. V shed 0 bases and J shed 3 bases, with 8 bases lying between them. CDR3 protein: CASSYSGPEETQYF. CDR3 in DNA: TGTGCCAGCAGTTACTCTGGGCCTGAAGAGACCCAGTACTTC.

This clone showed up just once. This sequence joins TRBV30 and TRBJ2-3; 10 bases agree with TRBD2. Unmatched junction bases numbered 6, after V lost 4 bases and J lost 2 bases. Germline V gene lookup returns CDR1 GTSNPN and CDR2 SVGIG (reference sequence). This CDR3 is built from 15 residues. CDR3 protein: CAWNVLAGNTDTQYF. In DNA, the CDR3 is TGTGCCTGGAATGTACTAGCGGGAAACACAGATACGCAGTATTTT.

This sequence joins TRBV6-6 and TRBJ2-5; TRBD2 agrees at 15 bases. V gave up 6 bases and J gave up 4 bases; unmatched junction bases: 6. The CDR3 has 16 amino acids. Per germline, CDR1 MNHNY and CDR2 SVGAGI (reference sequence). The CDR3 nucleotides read TGTGCCAGCAGCCGGACTAGCGGGAGGGCCGGAGAGACCCAGTACTTC. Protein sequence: CASSRTSGRAGETQYF.

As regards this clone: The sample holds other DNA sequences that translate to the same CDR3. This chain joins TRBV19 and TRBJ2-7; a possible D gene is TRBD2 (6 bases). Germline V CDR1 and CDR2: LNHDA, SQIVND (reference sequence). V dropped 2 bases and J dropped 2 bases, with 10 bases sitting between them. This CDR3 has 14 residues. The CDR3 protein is CASSIRGFPYEQYF. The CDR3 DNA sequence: TGTGCCAGTAGTATACGGGGGTTCCCCTACGAGCAGTACTTC.

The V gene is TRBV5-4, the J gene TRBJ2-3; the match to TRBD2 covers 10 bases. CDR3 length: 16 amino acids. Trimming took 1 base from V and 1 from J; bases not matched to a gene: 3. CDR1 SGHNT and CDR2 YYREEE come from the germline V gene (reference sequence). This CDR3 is CASSLFLAGGTDTQYF. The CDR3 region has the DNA TGTGCCAGCAGCTTGTTCCTAGCGGGAGGCACAGATACGCAGTATTTT.

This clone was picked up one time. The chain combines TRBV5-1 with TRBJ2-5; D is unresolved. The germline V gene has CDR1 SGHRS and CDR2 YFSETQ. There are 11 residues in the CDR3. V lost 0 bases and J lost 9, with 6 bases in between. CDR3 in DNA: TGCGCCAGCAGCTTGGAGGAGCCCCAGTACTTC. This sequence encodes CASSLEEPQYF.

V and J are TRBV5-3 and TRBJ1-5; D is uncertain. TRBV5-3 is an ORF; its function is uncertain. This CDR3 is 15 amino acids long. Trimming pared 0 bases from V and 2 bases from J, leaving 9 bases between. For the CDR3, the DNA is TGTGCCAGAAGCTTGGGCGGCGTGGGCAATCAGCCCCAGCATTTT. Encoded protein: CARSLGGVGNQPQHF.